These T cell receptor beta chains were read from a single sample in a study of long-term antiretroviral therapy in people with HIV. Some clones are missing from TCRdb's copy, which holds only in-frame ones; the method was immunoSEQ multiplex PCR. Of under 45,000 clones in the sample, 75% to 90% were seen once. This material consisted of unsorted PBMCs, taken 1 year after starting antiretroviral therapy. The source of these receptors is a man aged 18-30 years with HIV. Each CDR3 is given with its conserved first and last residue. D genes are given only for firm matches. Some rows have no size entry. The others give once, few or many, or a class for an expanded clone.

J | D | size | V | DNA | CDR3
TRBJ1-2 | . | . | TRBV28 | TGTGCCAGCAGCCTTCCTCAGGGGAACTATGGCTACACCTTC | CASSLPQGNYGYTF
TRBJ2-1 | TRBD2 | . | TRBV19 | TGTGCCAGTAGTATACTAGCGGGGGGCCAGTACTACAATGAGCAGTTCTTC | CASSILAGGQYYNEQFF
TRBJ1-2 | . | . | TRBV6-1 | TGTGCCAGCAGTGAATGGAACAGTGGTCGGTCTGGCTACACCTTC | CASSEWNSGRSGYTF
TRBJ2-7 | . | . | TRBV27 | TGTGCCAGCAGCCCAAACACCCTCCGGGCCTCCTCCTACGAGCAGTACTTC | CASSPNTLRASSYEQYF
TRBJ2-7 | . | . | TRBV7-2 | TGTGCCAGCAGCCCCCAAGGGCCCTACGAGCAGTACTTC | CASSPQGPYEQYF
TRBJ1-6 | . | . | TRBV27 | TGTGCCAGCAGTTTCGGTGGTTTGCCAAGCCATTCACCCCTCCACTTT | CASSFGGLPSHSPLHF
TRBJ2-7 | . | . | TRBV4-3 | TGCGCCAGCAGCCAAGATCGAAGCCCCAGGGCCTACGAGCAGTACTTC | CASSQDRSPRAYEQYF
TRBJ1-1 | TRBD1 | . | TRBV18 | TGTGCCAGCACAAACAGGGGGCAAGCTTTCTTT | CASTNRGQAFF
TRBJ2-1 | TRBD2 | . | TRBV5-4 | TGTGCCAGCAGCACTAGCGGGGGAACCTACAATGAGCAGTTCTTC | CASSTSGGTYNEQFF
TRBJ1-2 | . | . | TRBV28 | TGTGCCAGCAGTCCCCGTTACGGGGGGCCCTATGGCTACACCTTC | CASSPRYGGPYGYTF
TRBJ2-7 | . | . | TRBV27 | TGTGCCAGCAGGTCTGGCTACGAGCAGTACTTC | CASRSGYEQYF
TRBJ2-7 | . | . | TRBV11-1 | TGTGCCAGCAGCTTGGTAGGACCAGGGGAGCAGTACTTC | CASSLVGPGEQYF
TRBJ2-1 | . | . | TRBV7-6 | TGTGCCAGCAGCTTAAGTTTACTGGGCAATGAGCAGTTCTTC | CASSLSLLGNEQFF
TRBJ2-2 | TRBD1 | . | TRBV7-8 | TGTGCCAGCAGATCACAGGGGGCGGGGGAGACCGGGGAGCTGTTTTTT | CASRSQGAGETGELFF
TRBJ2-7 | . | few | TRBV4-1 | TGCGCCAGCAGCCAAGCCTTGACATTCTCCTACGAGCAGTACTTC | CASSQALTFSYEQYF
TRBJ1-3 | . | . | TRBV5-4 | TGTGCCAGCAGCTTGGGACTCCTCGGGGGAAACACCATATATTTT | CASSLGLLGGNTIYF
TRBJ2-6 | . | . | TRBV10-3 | TGTGCCATCAGTGAAACAGCCGGAGCCAACGTCCTGACTTTC | CAISETAGANVLTF
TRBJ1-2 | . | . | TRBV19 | TGTGCCAGTAGTATAGGGGGGGAACTCGCTAGTTTATCGCCGTTCGGCTACACCTTC | CASSIGGELASLSPFGYTF
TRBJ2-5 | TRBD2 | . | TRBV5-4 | TGTGCCAGCAGCTTGGGCTGGGGAACTAGCGGGGAAGAGACCCAGTACTTC | CASSLGWGTSGEETQYF
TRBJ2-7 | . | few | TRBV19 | TGTGCCAGTAGTATGACAGCAAGGATAACCGAGCAGTACTTC | CASSMTARITEQYF
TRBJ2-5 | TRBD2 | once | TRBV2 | TGTGCCAGCAGGCCCCCCAGCGGGGGCCTCGCAGGGGCCCAGTACTTC | CASRPPSGGLAGAQYF